This T cell receptor beta chain originates from a study of shared clonotypes between healthy human individuals. Overall study results and limits: Naive subsets tended to show greater estimated richness than memory subsets.

The V gene end was trimmed by 4 bases and the J gene end by 5 bases; junction bases not matched to a gene: 9. The CDR3 is 15 residues long. The V gene's germline CDR1 is SGDLS and CDR2 YYNGEE. As concerns this clone: The antigen is unknown.

Assay used: immunoSEQ multiplex PCR; TCRdb lists only in-frame clones, some missing. The profile covers approximately 1,000,000 clones, with approximately 80% appearing a single time and roughly 0.82% taken by the ten largest. The rearrangement uses TRBV9 and TRBJ2-7; 10 nucleotides line up with TRBD1. The sequenced sample was memory CD4+ T cells from PBMCs. Regarding subset: CD45RA-negative fraction. The TCR comes from a man younger than 35 in good health. Some clones in this sample may be carry-over from other donors' samples. The CDR3 nucleotides read TGTGCCAGCAGCCCCCGGGACAGGGGTGTCCACGAGCAGTACTTC. Protein product: CASSPRDRGVHEQYF.